Each of the 9 T cell receptor beta chains below was sequenced from the same sample in a study of control samples from healthy donors and cancer patients. Profiling relied on immunoSEQ multiplex PCR, and the TCRdb table lists in-frame clones only, not all of them. The table has some 160,000 clones, roughly nine tenths seen once. Material: blood. These receptors all come from a man aged 25-40 years in good health.

This CDR3 reads CASSRTSGEDTQYF. The CDR3 coding sequence is TGTGCCAGCAGCCGGACTAGCGGAGAGGATACGCAGTATTTT. The chain links TRBV5-4 to TRBJ2-3; 10 bases align to TRBD2. Germline V gene lookup returns CDR1 SGHNT and CDR2 YYREEE (reference sequence). CDR3 length: 14 amino acids. Trimming removed 4 bases from V and 6 bases from J; junction bases left unmatched: 5.

The rearrangement joins TRBV6-4 to TRBJ2-3; TRBD2 agrees at 14 bases. This CDR3 has 16 residues. With 6 bases clipped from V and 4 bases from J, the junction kept 6 bases outside the gene matches. Germline V CDR1 and CDR2: MRHNA, SNTAGT. This CDR3 is CASSPGLAGGPDTQYF. CDR3 nucleotides: TGTGCCAGCAGCCCCGGACTAGCGGGAGGACCAGATACGCAGTATTTT.

This rearrangement joins TRBV4-1 to TRBJ2-3; 8 nucleotides align to TRBD1. With V trimmed by 3 bases and J by 0 bases, 8 bases remained unmatched. There are 17 residues in the CDR3. Germline V gene data show CDR1 as MGHRA and CDR2 as YSYEKL. The CDR3 sequence: CASSQSTGGPSTDTQYF. Here the CDR3 DNA reads TGCGCCAGCAGCCAGTCCACAGGGGGTCCTAGCACAGATACGCAGTATTTT.

Here the CDR3 DNA reads TGTGCCAGTAGCTCGGGCAGGGCTCTTAGTTGGGGGACTGAAGCTTTCTTT. This gives the protein CASSSGRALSWGTEAFF. V gene TRBV19 combines with J gene TRBJ1-1; possible D gene TRBD1, 5 bases. The CDR3 loop spans 17 amino acids. V lost 6 bases to trimming and J lost 5 bases, with 25 bases between them. The V gene's germline CDR1 is LNHDA and CDR2 SQIVND (reference sequence).

V usage is TRBV9 and J usage is TRBJ1-6; the match to TRBD1 covers 8 bases. J gave up 2 bases and V 3 bases, and 7 bases lay outside the gene matches. The CDR3 contains 17 residues. Germline CDR1 and CDR2: SGDLS and YYNGEE. The CDR3 sequence is CASSASGGSPYNSPLHF. The CDR3 bases are TGTGCCAGCAGCGCCTCAGGGGGCAGTCCCTATAATTCACCCCTCCACTTT.

The gene calls are TRBV19 and TRBJ2-2; 12 nucleotides line up with TRBD2. The CDR3 consists of 18 residues. Germline loops: CDR1 LNHDA, CDR2 SQIVND (reference sequence). Trimming took 2 bases from V and 6 from J; bases not matched to a gene: 10. In DNA form, the CDR3 reads TGTGCCAGTAGTATATCCCCCGGCCTAGCGGGAGGGGCCGGGGAGCTGTTTTTT. It translates to CASSISPGLAGGAGELFF.

V usage is TRBV19 and J usage is TRBJ2-2; no reliable D call. This CDR3 is 13 amino acids long. Germline loops: CDR1 LNHDA, CDR2 SQIVND (reference sequence). V dropped 2 bases and J dropped 5 bases, with 6 bases sitting between them. CDR3 sequence: CASSISETGELFF. The CDR3 DNA is TGTGCCAGTAGTATATCGGAGACCGGGGAGCTGTTTTTT.

The V gene is TRBV20-1, the J gene TRBJ1-5; D may be TRBD1 (5 bases). CDR3 length: 11 residues. CDR1 and CDR2 from the germline V gene are DFQATT and SNEGSKA (reference sequence). Trimming removed 6 bases at V and 5 bases at J, with 8 bases between. The CDR3 DNA reads TGCAGTGCCAAAGGGGATCAGCCCCAGCATTTT. Its translation: CSAKGDQPQHF.

V and J are TRBV7-2 and TRBJ2-1; D call uncertain. The CDR3 spans 15 residues. From germline, CDR1 is SGHTA and CDR2 FQGNSA. Between the trimmed V and J ends, which lost 1 base and 0 bases, there was a span of 7 bases. CDR3 loop: CASSLVPSSYNEQFF. The CDR3 DNA follows: TGTGCCAGCAGCTTAGTGCCTAGCTCCTACAATGAGCAGTTCTTC.